The following is a TCR beta chain sequence with its context. The CDR3 length is 12 residues. Per the germline V gene, CDR1 is MDHEN and CDR2 is SYDVKM. Trimming removed 8 bases at V and 5 bases at J, with 12 bases between. The CD4+ fraction was divided into a CD45RA+ naive subset and a CD45RA-negative memory subset. This specimen comes from a study of shared clonotypes between healthy human individuals. Some clones are missing from TCRdb's copy, which holds only in-frame ones; the method was immunoSEQ multiplex PCR. The repertoire holds around 1.4 million clones, 97% to 99% seen once, with about 0.4% in the top ten.

The chain joins TRBV28 to TRBJ2-5; D ambiguous. The sequencing sample was made of naive CD4+ T cells sorted from blood. Described subset: CD45RA+ positively selected. The clonotype was recovered from a young man in good health. Here the CDR3 DNA reads TGTGCCAGCTGTGACCGCAGGGAGACCCAGTACTTC. The encoded protein is CASCDRRETQYF.